This T cell receptor beta chain is from a study of T cells in localized non-small cell lung cancer. Study-level results: Higher blood T cell density tracked longer overall survival. Researchers found a median about 53 of the top 100 tumor clones in adjacent lung. Highest T cell clonality was seen in uninvolved adjacent lung, surpassing that measured in tumor.

The V end lost 1 base, the J end lost 1 base, and 10 bases lay between the germline ends. Germline CDR1 and CDR2: MNHNS and SASEGT. The CDR3 spans 15 residues. A remark on this clone: What it binds is not known.

Sequencing used immunoSEQ multiplex PCR; TCRdb keeps in-frame clones, though not all of them. The data hold about 30,000 clones, with roughly 94% observed a single time. Sequencing was performed on peripheral blood, taken before any cancer treatment. The V call is TRBV6-1, the J call TRBJ1-2, with a weak D call TRBD1 (5 bases). The TCR comes from a woman aged 40 to 75 with stage I lung adenocarcinoma. CDR3 sequence (DNA): TGTGCCAGCAGTGAAGGAGACAGTTTTAACTATGGCTACACCTTC. It codes for CASSEGDSFNYGYTF.